Listed below are T cell receptor beta chains from one sample, sequenced in a study of cytomegalovirus exposure and HLA in healthy donors. Generated by immunoSEQ multiplex PCR, the TCRdb table keeps only in-frame clones and is missing some. The sample contains 100,000 to 150,000 clones, about 88% of which appear only once. The sample was PBMCs. The receptors derive from a woman aged 18-29 years in good health and CMV-seronegative. Each CDR3 is given with its conserved first and last residue. The order of the fields is J gene, V gene, clone size, D gene, CDR3 DNA, CDR3 protein. The D gene is left open where the match is weak. For some rows the clone size is stated as once, few or many, or as a class when expanded; others skip it.

J gene: TRBJ2-7; V gene: TRBV15; clone size: once; D gene: TRBD1; CDR3 DNA: TGTGCCACCAGCAGAGAGTTCAGGGGGCAGGCCTACGAGCAGTACTTC; CDR3 protein: CATSREFRGQAYEQYF
J gene: TRBJ2-7; V gene: TRBV2; clone size: few; D gene: .; CDR3 DNA: TGTGCCAGCAGTGTTCCCGGTTACGAGCAGTACTTC; CDR3 protein: CASSVPGYEQYF
J gene: TRBJ1-4; V gene: TRBV13; clone size: .; D gene: TRBD1; CDR3 DNA: TGTGCCAGCAGCTCGCGGGACAGGGATGAAAAACTGTTTTTT; CDR3 protein: CASSSRDRDEKLFF
J gene: TRBJ1-5; V gene: TRBV2; clone size: .; D gene: .; CDR3 DNA: TGTGCCAGCAGTGAAGCGTGGCAGGGAAAGGAGCAGCCCCAGCATTTT; CDR3 protein: CASSEAWQGKEQPQHF
J gene: TRBJ2-1; V gene: TRBV7-8; clone size: .; D gene: .; CDR3 DNA: TGTGCCAGCAGCTTAAGGGGTAGGGGGATCAATGAGCAGTTCTTC; CDR3 protein: CASSLRGRGINEQFF
J gene: TRBJ2-1; V gene: TRBV2; clone size: few; D gene: TRBD2; CDR3 DNA: TGTGCCAGCAGTGAAGGGCGGGGGGCCGTGGTGTATGAGCAGTTCTTC; CDR3 protein: CASSEGRGAVVYEQFF
J gene: TRBJ1-4; V gene: TRBV27; clone size: .; D gene: .; CDR3 DNA: TGTGCCAGCAGTTTATCGCTGGCTGGTAAAGAAAAACTGTTTTTT; CDR3 protein: CASSLSLAGKEKLFF
J gene: TRBJ2-1; V gene: TRBV5-6; clone size: few; D gene: TRBD2; CDR3 DNA: TGTGCCAGCAGCTCCCTACGCGGGGGGTCTCCGCACAATGAGCAGTTCTTC; CDR3 protein: CASSSLRGGSPHNEQFF
J gene: TRBJ2-7; V gene: TRBV9; clone size: .; D gene: .; CDR3 DNA: TGTGCCAGCAGCGAATCCGGGACATACCGTAACGAGCAGTACTTC; CDR3 protein: CASSESGTYRNEQYF
J gene: TRBJ2-1; V gene: TRBV19; clone size: .; D gene: TRBD2; CDR3 DNA: TGTGCCAGTAGTCTTCCGGCTAGCGGGGTCCGGGATGAGCAGTTCTTC; CDR3 protein: CASSLPASGVRDEQFF
J gene: TRBJ1-2; V gene: TRBV6-6; clone size: .; D gene: .; CDR3 DNA: TGTGCCAGCACCCGCGGTCGGGTGATTAATGGCTACACCTTC; CDR3 protein: CASTRGRVINGYTF
J gene: TRBJ1-2; V gene: TRBV4-1; clone size: .; D gene: TRBD1; CDR3 DNA: TGCGCCAGCAGACAGACAGGGGGTGACTATGGCTACACCTTC; CDR3 protein: CASRQTGGDYGYTF
J gene: TRBJ1-1; V gene: TRBV28; clone size: .; D gene: .; CDR3 DNA: TGTGCCAGCAGGAGACAGCCGAACACTGAAGCTTTCTTT; CDR3 protein: CASRRQPNTEAFF
J gene: TRBJ2-7; V gene: TRBV2; clone size: .; D gene: TRBD1; CDR3 DNA: TGTGCCAGCAGTGACCAGACAGGGGGGTACTACGAGCAGTGCTTC; CDR3 protein: CASSDQTGGYYEQCF
J gene: TRBJ2-5; V gene: TRBV28; clone size: .; D gene: .; CDR3 DNA: TGTGCCAGCAGTTTGAGATGGACCCAGTACTTC; CDR3 protein: CASSLRWTQYF
J gene: TRBJ1-2; V gene: TRBV4-1; clone size: .; D gene: .; CDR3 DNA: TGCGCCAGCAGCCAAGGGTGGCTAGCTAACTATGGCTACACCTTC; CDR3 protein: CASSQGWLANYGYTF
J gene: TRBJ1-2; V gene: TRBV6-1; clone size: .; D gene: .; CDR3 DNA: TGTGCCAGCAGCAGGACAGAAGCATCTAACTATGGCTACACCTTC; CDR3 protein: CASSRTEASNYGYTF
J gene: TRBJ2-7; V gene: TRBV21-1; clone size: few; D gene: .; CDR3 DNA: TGTGCCAGCACCAGACAGGGGCCCTACGAGCAGTACTTC; CDR3 protein: CASTRQGPYEQYF
J gene: TRBJ2-1; V gene: TRBV7-6; clone size: .; D gene: .; CDR3 DNA: TGTGCCAGCAGCTTAGAAGCGAGTGAGCAGTTCTTC; CDR3 protein: CASSLEASEQFF
J gene: TRBJ2-7; V gene: TRBV7-9; clone size: .; D gene: .; CDR3 DNA: TGTGCCAGCAGCATTAGAAGAGAGCAGTACTTC; CDR3 protein: CASSIRREQYF
J gene: TRBJ1-4; V gene: TRBV5-1; clone size: .; D gene: .; CDR3 DNA: TGCGCCAGCAGCTTGGGGGCCACTAATGAAAAACTGTTTTTT; CDR3 protein: CASSLGATNEKLFF
J gene: TRBJ2-1; V gene: TRBV2; clone size: .; D gene: TRBD2; CDR3 DNA: TGTGCCAGCAGAGCGGGGGCCTCCTACAATGAGCAGTTCTTC; CDR3 protein: CASRAGASYNEQFF
J gene: TRBJ2-3; V gene: TRBV7-2; clone size: .; D gene: .; CDR3 DNA: TGTGCCAGCGATTCCTGGCGGGGGCACACAGATACGCAGTATTTT; CDR3 protein: CASDSWRGHTDTQYF
J gene: TRBJ2-7; V gene: TRBV11-3; clone size: .; D gene: TRBD1; CDR3 DNA: TGTGCCAGCAGCGAAGGCCAAGGGACAGGGGCGAACGAGCAGTACTTC; CDR3 protein: CASSEGQGTGANEQYF
J gene: TRBJ2-1; V gene: TRBV7-9; clone size: .; D gene: TRBD1; CDR3 DNA: TGTGCCAGCAGCTTAGGACAGGGGGCCGCGAATGAGCAGTTCTTC; CDR3 protein: CASSLGQGAANEQFF
J gene: TRBJ1-6; V gene: TRBV7-3; clone size: .; D gene: TRBD1; CDR3 DNA: TGTGCCAGCAGCCCGACAGGGGACTCCTATAATTCACCCCTCCACTTT; CDR3 protein: CASSPTGDSYNSPLHF